A selection of T cell receptor beta chains follows, all from one sample in a study of graft-versus-host responses after intestinal transplantation. These receptors have no known antigen. TCRdb keeps only in-frame clones here, not all; method: immunoSEQ multiplex PCR. The sample lists over 85,000 clones; just under 95% were seen once. The specimen was unstimulated CD8+ T cells sorted from spleen or lymph node cells, collected before intestinal transplant. The source is a human donor who received an intestinal transplant. CDR3s include the opening cysteine and the closing phenylalanine or tryptophan. A D gene is named only where the DNA matches it firmly. For some rows the clone size is stated as once, few or many, or as a class when expanded; others skip it.

d_gene: .
j_gene: TRBJ2-1
v_gene: TRBV10-2
abundance: .
CDR3aa: CASSETGVNEQFF
CDR3nt: TGCGCCAGCAGTGAGACCGGGGTCAATGAGCAGTTCTTC

d_gene: .
j_gene: TRBJ1-2
v_gene: TRBV27
abundance: once
CDR3aa: CASSLSLGVDYGYTF
CDR3nt: TGTGCCAGCAGTTTATCTTTAGGAGTAGACTATGGCTACACCTTC

d_gene: TRBD1
j_gene: TRBJ2-5
v_gene: TRBV7-9
abundance: few
CDR3aa: CASSGTGDQETQYF
CDR3nt: TGTGCCAGCAGCGGGACAGGAGACCAAGAGACCCAGTACTTC

d_gene: .
j_gene: TRBJ1-2
v_gene: TRBV6-6
abundance: .
CDR3aa: CASLNVRGATSYGYTF
CDR3nt: TGTGCCAGCCTAAATGTTCGGGGGGCCACCTCTTATGGCTACACCTTC

d_gene: TRBD1
j_gene: TRBJ2-7
v_gene: TRBV4-2
abundance: .
CDR3aa: CASSEKGQVPSYEQYF
CDR3nt: TGTGCCAGCAGCGAAAAAGGACAGGTTCCTTCCTACGAGCAGTACTTC

d_gene: .
j_gene: TRBJ2-7
v_gene: TRBV4-1
abundance: .
CDR3aa: CASSQELDLGSYEQYF
CDR3nt: TGCGCCAGCAGCCAAGAGCTGGACTTGGGGTCCTACGAGCAGTACTTC

d_gene: .
j_gene: TRBJ2-1
v_gene: TRBV5-1
abundance: .
CDR3aa: CASSLDAGTSSNEQFF
CDR3nt: TGCGCCAGCAGCTTGGATGCTGGGACTTCTTCCAATGAGCAGTTCTTC

d_gene: .
j_gene: TRBJ1-1
v_gene: TRBV4-2
abundance: .
CDR3aa: CASSQEEGLNTEAFF
CDR3nt: TGTGCCAGCAGCCAAGAGGAGGGCCTGAACACTGAAGCTTTCTTT

d_gene: TRBD1
j_gene: TRBJ2-2
v_gene: TRBV4-1
abundance: .
CDR3aa: CASSQTGGGGELFF
CDR3nt: TGCGCCAGCAGCCAGACAGGGGGGGGCGGGGAGCTGTTTTTT

d_gene: .
j_gene: TRBJ2-2
v_gene: TRBV19
abundance: .
CDR3aa: CASSISTGSGELFF
CDR3nt: TGTGCCAGTAGTATCTCAACAGGGAGCGGGGAGCTGTTTTTT

d_gene: .
j_gene: TRBJ2-5
v_gene: TRBV27
abundance: .
CDR3aa: CASSDRGAAMVQYF
CDR3nt: TGTGCCAGCAGTGACCGGGGTGCGGCCATGGTGCAGTACTTC

d_gene: TRBD1
j_gene: TRBJ2-5
v_gene: TRBV6-5
abundance: .
CDR3aa: CASGQGAGYQETQYF
CDR3nt: TGTGCCAGCGGGCAGGGGGCGGGGTACCAAGAGACCCAGTACTTC

d_gene: TRBD1
j_gene: TRBJ1-2
v_gene: TRBV27
abundance: .
CDR3aa: CASTESGTVDNYGYTF
CDR3nt: TGTGCCAGCACCGAAAGTGGGACAGTAGATAACTATGGCTACACCTTC

d_gene: TRBD1
j_gene: TRBJ2-3
v_gene: TRBV7-3
abundance: once
CDR3aa: CASSPGQGDADTQYF
CDR3nt: TGTGCCAGCAGCCCCGGACAGGGGGACGCAGATACGCAGTATTTT

d_gene: .
j_gene: TRBJ2-7
v_gene: TRBV5-6
abundance: .
CDR3aa: CASSLGGYEQYF
CDR3nt: TGTGCCAGCAGCCTAGGGGGCTACGAGCAGTACTTC

d_gene: .
j_gene: TRBJ2-2
v_gene: TRBV9
abundance: .
CDR3aa: CASGSTGSLDGELFF
CDR3nt: TGTGCCAGCGGATCGACAGGAAGCCTCGACGGGGAGCTGTTTTTT

d_gene: TRBD2
j_gene: TRBJ2-5
v_gene: TRBV28
abundance: .
CDR3aa: CASSLSLGGETQYF
CDR3nt: TGTGCCAGCAGTTTAAGTCTGGGGGGGGAGACCCAGTACTTC

d_gene: TRBD2
j_gene: TRBJ2-1
v_gene: TRBV11-2
abundance: .
CDR3aa: CASSSTGLANLVDEQFF
CDR3nt: TGTGCCAGCAGCTCAACGGGACTAGCGAATTTGGTGGATGAGCAGTTCTTC

d_gene: TRBD2
j_gene: TRBJ2-3
v_gene: TRBV19
abundance: .
CDR3aa: CASSIWGLAGGLSTDTQYF
CDR3nt: TGTGCCAGTAGTATCTGGGGGCTAGCGGGAGGGCTTAGCACAGATACGCAGTATTTT

d_gene: .
j_gene: TRBJ1-5
v_gene: TRBV7-9
abundance: .
CDR3aa: CASSMGGDQPQHF
CDR3nt: TGTGCCAGCAGCATGGGGGGGGATCAGCCCCAGCATTTT

d_gene: TRBD1
j_gene: TRBJ2-1
v_gene: TRBV19
abundance: .
CDR3aa: CASSDRDRETGNEQFF
CDR3nt: TGTGCCAGTAGTGACCGGGACAGGGAAACGGGCAATGAGCAGTTCTTC

d_gene: .
j_gene: TRBJ2-4
v_gene: TRBV4-3
abundance: .
CDR3aa: CASSQDRGSKNIQYF
CDR3nt: TGCGCCAGCAGCCAAGATCGAGGGAGCAAAAACATTCAGTACTTC

d_gene: TRBD2
j_gene: TRBJ2-1
v_gene: TRBV7-6
abundance: .
CDR3aa: CASSRYAWGLAGETSYNEQFF
CDR3nt: TGTGCCAGCAGCCGTTACGCATGGGGGCTAGCGGGGGAAACCTCCTACAATGAGCAGTTCTTC